Listed below are T cell receptor beta chains from one sample, sequenced in a study of CD8+ T cells in alopecia areata. Using immunoSEQ multiplex PCR, the repertoire was profiled, and TCRdb retains in-frame clones only, with some absent. Altogether under 350,000 clones are present, 58% being singletons, with the ten largest covering under 2%. The sample consisted of CD4+ T cells sorted from blood, taken at week 24, from a patient treated with tofacitinib. These receptors all stem from a human donor with alopecia areata. CDR3s include the opening cysteine and the closing phenylalanine or tryptophan. Each record gives: clone size, D gene, V gene, J gene, CDR3 DNA, CDR3 protein. A D gene is named only where the DNA matches it firmly. Clone size is shown for a subset of rows, as once, few, many or a class of expanded clone.

>once|.|TRBV28|TRBJ1-1
TGTGCCAGCAGTATGGACAGTCTACCTGGGGCTTTCTTT
CASSMDSLPGAFF
>.|.|TRBV25-1|TRBJ1-2
TGTGCCAGCAGTGAATCGACCCGCCCGTATGGCTACACCTTC
CASSESTRPYGYTF
>few|TRBD1|TRBV7-2|TRBJ1-2
TGTGCCAGCAGCCCAGGACAGGGAAGGGGCTACACCTTC
CASSPGQGRGYTF
>few|.|TRBV28|TRBJ2-7
TGTGCCAGCAGGGGGAGGTTCTACGAGCAGTACTTC
CASRGRFYEQYF
>few|TRBD1|TRBV4-3|TRBJ1-1
TGCGCCAGCAGGCAAGGCGGCGGGACAGGGATCAGCACTGAAGCTTTCTTT
CASRQGGGTGISTEAFF
>.|.|TRBV5-1|TRBJ2-7
TGCGCCAGCAAGACCTTGGGTGCCCCCTACGAGCAGTACTTC
CASKTLGAPYEQYF
>.|.|TRBV30|TRBJ1-2
TGTGCCTGGAGTGTGTTGGGGAACTATGGCTACACCTTC
CAWSVLGNYGYTF
>once|TRBD2|TRBV29-1|TRBJ2-5
TGCAGCACGGGGGGTCAGGGTGAGACCCAGTACTTC
CSTGGQGETQYF
>few|TRBD1|TRBV7-2|TRBJ2-7
TGTGCCAGCAGCCCGGCGGACAGGGGGGGTTTCCAGTCCTACGAGCAGTACTTC
CASSPADRGGFQSYEQYF
>.|TRBD1|TRBV4-1|TRBJ1-2
TGCGCCAGCAGCCACCCGGACAGGGCCGGCGGCTACACCTTC
CASSHPDRAGGYTF
>.|TRBD1|TRBV29-1|TRBJ1-2
TGCAGCGAACGGGCAGGGGGCCATGGCTACACCTTC
CSERAGGHGYTF
>.|TRBD1|TRBV9|TRBJ2-2
TGTGCCAGCAGCGCTGATACCGGGACAGGGGGCAAGACCGGGGAGCTGTTTTTT
CASSADTGTGGKTGELFF
>.|TRBD1|TRBV9|TRBJ1-2
TGTGCCAGCAGCGGGGACAGGGGGCGTGGAGGCCATGGCTACACCTTC
CASSGDRGRGGHGYTF
>.|.|TRBV5-7|TRBJ2-7
TGTGCCAGCAGCCCACAGGACATCAACGAGCAGTACTTC
CASSPQDINEQYF
>few|.|TRBV30|TRBJ1-6
TGTGCCTGGAGGATTCTCGGGTCACCCCTCCACTTT
CAWRILGSPLHF
>.|TRBD1|TRBV29-1|TRBJ2-5
TGCAGCGTGCTGACAGGGGGCTCAAAGGGGACCCAGTACTTC
CSVLTGGSKGTQYF
>.|TRBD2|TRBV12-5|TRBJ2-3
TGTGCTAGTGGTTTGGGCGGGGGAGCAGATACGCAGTATTTT
CASGLGGGADTQYF
>.|.|TRBV6-6|TRBJ2-2
TGTGCCAGCCGCGGGGCAGGGGAGCTGTTTTTT
CASRGAGELFF
>few|.|TRBV7-2|TRBJ2-2
TGTGCCAGCAGCTACAGACAGGCCGGGGAGCTGTTTTTT
CASSYRQAGELFF
>few|.|TRBV15|TRBJ1-4
TGTGCCACCAGCAAGGAGGGAGGCATAAAACTGTTTTTT
CATSKEGGIKLFF
>.|.|TRBV30|TRBJ2-2
TGTGCCTGGAATAAGTTGGCTACCGGGGAGCTGTTTTTT
CAWNKLATGELFF
>.|.|TRBV29-1|TRBJ2-5
TGCAGCGGGGTGGAAGGGGGTCTCATCCAAGAGACCCAGTACTTC
CSGVEGGLIQETQYF
>.|.|TRBV15|TRBJ1-2
TGTGCCACCAGCAGAGATGGAGTCAACTATGGCTACACCTTC
CATSRDGVNYGYTF
>.|TRBD1|TRBV9|TRBJ2-7
TGTGCCAGCAGCGATCGGACAGGTCCCTACGAGCAGTACTTC
CASSDRTGPYEQYF
>few|.|TRBV27|TRBJ1-2
TGTGCCAGCAGCTCTCCTGCCCTTAACTATGGCTACACCTTC
CASSSPALNYGYTF
>.|.|TRBV29-1|TRBJ2-3
TGCAGCGTTAGGGTCACAGATACGCAGTATTTT
CSVRVTDTQYF
>.|TRBD2|TRBV20-1|TRBJ2-7
TGCAGTGCTAGGGGACTAGAAGAGCAGTACTTC
CSARGLEEQYF
>few|.|TRBV10-3|TRBJ2-4
TGTGCCATCAGTGAGGGTTCGAAACAGTACTTC
CAISEGSKQYF
>.|.|TRBV25-1|TRBJ2-3
TGTGCCAGCAGTGAATATAGAGAGGGGCTAGACAGCACAGATACGCAGTATTTT
CASSEYREGLDSTDTQYF
>.|.|TRBV9|TRBJ2-5
TGTGCCAGCAGCGTTGGGCCAGCCCAAGAGACCCAGTACTTC
CASSVGPAQETQYF
>.|.|TRBV5-6|TRBJ2-7
TGTGCCAGCAGCTTGACAGGAACTTTATCCTACGAGCAGTACTTC
CASSLTGTLSYEQYF
>.|TRBD2|TRBV6-1|TRBJ2-7
TGTGCCAGCAGAGTAGCGGGGGCCTCCTACGAGCAGTACTTC
CASRVAGASYEQYF
>.|.|TRBV29-1|TRBJ2-2
TGCAGCGTTGAGGGTGTGGTCACCGGGGAGCTGTTTTTT
CSVEGVVTGELFF
>.|.|TRBV7-9|TRBJ2-7
TGTGCCAGCAGCCCCATGAGGGGTCCCTACGAGCAGTACTTC
CASSPMRGPYEQYF
>.|.|TRBV2|TRBJ2-2
TGTGCCAGCACCAAGACACCTGTTGGGGCCGGGGAGCTGTTTTTT
CASTKTPVGAGELFF
>.|TRBD1|TRBV27|TRBJ2-7
TGTGCCAGCAGTTGGGGACAGGGGAAATCCTACGAGCAGTACTTC
CASSWGQGKSYEQYF
>.|.|TRBV5-1|TRBJ1-2
TGCGCCAGCAGCTCCTCCGGGGGACAAGCCTATGGCTACACCTTC
CASSSSGGQAYGYTF
>few|.|TRBV6-5|TRBJ2-3
TGTGCCAGCAGTTACTCGTCCTCATATACGCAGTATTTT
CASSYSSSYTQYF
>medium-sized|TRBD1|TRBV5-6|TRBJ2-1
TGTGCCAGCAGCGGTGACAGGGGGCCCTCCTACAATGAGCAGTTCTTC
CASSGDRGPSYNEQFF
>.|.|TRBV29-1|TRBJ1-3
TGCAGCGTCGAACCCGTCTCTGGAAACACCATATATTTT
CSVEPVSGNTIYF
>.|.|TRBV29-1|TRBJ1-1
TGCAGCGTTGAGTCTGGGGGCGCTGAAGCTTTCTTT
CSVESGGAEAFF
>few|TRBD1|TRBV5-4|TRBJ2-3
TGTGCCAGCAGCTTGAGGGGGTCGACAGGGAGCACAGATACGCAGTATTTT
CASSLRGSTGSTDTQYF
>.|.|TRBV20-1|TRBJ1-4
TGCAGTGCTAGGGCCGGGGAAAAACTGTTTTTT
CSARAGEKLFF
>few|.|TRBV29-1|TRBJ2-7
TGCAGCGTTGCTGGGGCTACCTACGAGCAGTACTTC
CSVAGATYEQYF
>.|.|TRBV4-3|TRBJ1-2
TGCGCCAGCAGCCAAGATCAAAGGGATGGGCACACCTTC
CASSQDQRDGHTF
>.|.|TRBV30|TRBJ1-2
TGTGCCTGGAGTGTGGGGTATGGCTACACCTTC
CAWSVGYGYTF
>.|.|TRBV7-2|TRBJ2-7
TGTGCCAGCAGCTCAACAGGGAGGCCCCCTTTTTTC
CASSSTGRPPFF
>.|TRBD1|TRBV28|TRBJ2-5
TGTGCCAGCAGTTCCTACCCGACAGGGGCCGGGGAGACCCAGTACTTC
CASSSYPTGAGETQYF